A single sample gave rise to the 30 T cell receptor beta chains below, sequenced in a study of cytomegalovirus exposure and HLA in healthy donors. With 60 Vbeta and 13 Jbeta primers, the PCR was carried out. Sequencing used immunoSEQ multiplex PCR; TCRdb keeps in-frame clones, though not all of them. This table holds some 87,000 clones, 65% to 80% found once. What was sequenced was PBMCs. The receptor set was obtained from a man aged 25 to 40 in good health and CMV-seronegative.

The chain recombines TRBV9 with TRBJ1-1; maybe TRBD1 (6 bases). Per germline, CDR1 SGDLS and CDR2 YYNGEE. The CDR3 loop spans 15 amino acids. Trimming left V 3 bases short and J 11 bases short, with 23 bases between. The CDR3 here is CASSAEDSAVQKAFF. DNA for the CDR3: TGTGCCAGCAGCGCCGAGGACAGTGCCGTTCAGAAGGCTTTCTTT.

V is TRBV11-2 and J is TRBJ1-6; the D is unclear. The CDR3 consists of 15 residues. The germline CDR1 and CDR2 sequences are SGHAT and FQNNGV. Trimming left V 1 base short and J 7 bases short, with 11 bases between. The CDR3 reads CASSLVVAGNSPLHF. CDR3 nucleotide sequence: TGTGCCAGCAGCTTAGTGGTGGCGGGGAATTCACCCCTCCACTTT.

This clone was observed a single time. This sequence joins TRBV6-1 and TRBJ1-6, with a possible D match to TRBD1 (5 bases). V was shortened by 6 bases and J by 8 bases, with 14 bases between the two germline ends. There are 14 residues in the CDR3. Germline CDR1 reads MNHNS; CDR2 reads SASEGT. CDR3 sequence reads: CASSAGDRYSPLHF. The CDR3 nucleotides are TGTGCCAGCAGCGCGGGGGATAGGTATTCACCCCTCCACTTT.

This chain uses TRBV11-2 with TRBJ1-4, with 7 bases lining up with TRBD1. The CDR3 is 14 residues long. Germline CDR1 and CDR2: SGHAT and FQNNGV. J lost 10 bases, V lost 5 bases, and 10 bases had no gene match. The CDR3 loop reads CASSPPTGVVKLFF. The DNA for the CDR3 is TGTGCCAGCAGCCCGCCTACAGGGGTGGTAAAACTGTTTTTT.

The chain links TRBV28 to TRBJ1-2; TRBD1 is a possible D gene (6 bases). The germline V and J ends were trimmed by 3 bases and 8 bases, with 13 bases remaining between them. The CDR3 has 13 residues. CDR1 and CDR2 (germline): MDHEN, SYDVKM. The CDR3 region has the DNA TGTGCCAGCAGTTTTTGGGGGCGTTTAGGCTACACCTTC. It yields the protein CASSFWGRLGYTF.

Details on this clone: The CDR3 ends on some other residue instead of the conserved phenylalanine or tryptophan, so this is likely a read error. The chain joins TRBV5-6 to TRBJ1-1, with TRBD1 identical over 10 bases. With 5 bases clipped from V and 6 bases from J, the junction kept 13 bases outside the gene matches. This CDR3 contains 16 residues. Germline V CDR1 and CDR2: SGHDT, YYEEEE. In DNA, the CDR3 is TGTGCCAGCAGTCTGACTGATGACGGGACAGGGGCTGAAGCTTTCCTT. This codes for CASSLTDDGTGAEAFL.

The chain couples TRBV7-8 to TRBJ1-5; 7 nucleotides match TRBD1. The CDR3 extends over 13 amino acids. V lost 5 bases to trimming and J lost 12 bases; unmatched junction nucleotides: 10. CDR1 and CDR2 (germline): SGHVS, FQNEAQ. CDR3 sequence reads: CASSTGVGRLQHF. The CDR3 bases are TGTGCCAGCAGCACAGGGGTGGGGCGGCTCCAGCATTTT.

There are a few counts of this clone. V is TRBV11-2 and J is TRBJ1-2; the D gene is possibly TRBD1 (5 bases). Germline V gene sequence: CDR1 SGHAT, CDR2 FQNNGV. With 4 bases removed from V and 1 base from J, the gap between germline ends came to 13 bases. This CDR3 spans 15 amino acids. The CDR3 sequence is CASSSGRGVNYGYTF. CDR3 bases: TGTGCCAGCAGCTCTGGACGGGGGGTTAACTATGGCTACACCTTC.

This clone was seen only a few times. This sample includes further DNA sequences coding for the same CDR3. This chain connects TRBV30 to TRBJ1-4; 12 bases fit TRBD1. The CDR3 is 17 amino acids. V lost 1 base and J lost 3; bases outside the gene matches: 6. CDR1 is GTSNPN, CDR2 SVGIG, per germline (reference sequence). In DNA form, the CDR3 reads TGTGCCTGGAGTGCCCGGGACAGGGGGCAGGCTAATGAAAAACTGTTTTTT. It yields the protein CAWSARDRGQANEKLFF.

This clone was counted between two and nine times. The chain joins TRBV4-1 to TRBJ2-2; maybe TRBD1 (5 bases). CDR1 MGHRA and CDR2 YSYEKL come from the germline V gene. Trimming left V 0 bases short and J 0 bases short, with 11 bases between. This CDR3 comprises 17 residues. The CDR3 sequence is CASSQEGSRANTGELFF. Here the CDR3 DNA reads TGCGCCAGCAGCCAAGAAGGGTCCAGGGCGAACACCGGGGAGCTGTTTTTT.

J is TRBJ1-5 and V is TRBV9, with TRBD1 as a possible D gene (5 bases). Trimming removed 2 bases at V and 0 bases at J, with 15 bases between. Germline values: CDR1 SGDLS, CDR2 YYNGEE. CDR3 size: 17 residues. This CDR3 is CASSVGKGLDSNQPQHF. The DNA for the CDR3 is TGTGCCAGCAGCGTTGGTAAGGGGTTGGATAGCAATCAGCCCCAGCATTTT. The full variable domain, its missing parts supplied by reference TRBV9 and TRBJ1-5, is DSGVTQTPKHLITATGQRVTLRCSPRSGDLSVYWYQQSLDQGLQFLIQYYNGEERAKGNILERFSAQQFPDLHSELNLSSLELGDSALYFCASSVGKGLDSNQPQHFGDGTRLSIL.

About this clone itself: An end of the junction differs from the germline gene, which may be a read error. The genes are TRBV28 and TRBJ1-3; D gene uncertain. The CDR3 is 15 residues long. Per the germline V gene, CDR1 is MDHEN and CDR2 is SYDVKM. Written as DNA, the CDR3 is TGTGCAAGCACGGAGGGATCTTTCTCTGGAAACACCATATATTTT. It encodes CASTEGSFSGNTIYF.

The chain employs TRBV10-2 and TRBJ2-7; 10 positions match TRBD1. From germline, CDR1 is WSHSY and CDR2 SAAADI. After removal of 9 bases from V and 4 bases from J, the junction contained 9 bases not matched to a gene. The CDR3 runs 14 residues. In DNA form, the CDR3 reads TGCGCCAGTTCACGGGACAGGGGATCATACGAGCAGTACTTC. Protein sequence: CASSRDRGSYEQYF.

The chain employs TRBV4-3 and TRBJ1-2; the D is unclear. V gave up 0 bases and J gave up 1 base, with 6 bases separating them. Germline values: CDR1 LGHNA, CDR2 YSLEER. The CDR3 is 14 amino acids. CDR3 nucleotide sequence: TGCGCCAGCAGCCAAGAGAACAGTAACTATGGCTACACCTTC. Translation gives CASSQENSNYGYTF.

The chain combines TRBV6-5 with TRBJ2-2, with 12 bases aligning to TRBD2. CDR1 and CDR2 from the germline V gene are MNHEY and SVGAGI. J lost 6 bases, V lost 7 bases, and 6 bases had no gene match. This CDR3 is built from 15 residues. This CDR3 reads CASTQTSGGPGELFF. CDR3 DNA sequence: TGTGCCAGCACCCAAACTAGCGGGGGGCCCGGGGAGCTGTTTTTT.

This clone has only one observation. The chain couples TRBV27 to TRBJ1-2, with a weak D call TRBD1 (6 bases). Trimming took off 6 bases at V and 4 bases at J, with 18 bases between the two ends. This CDR3 is built from 15 residues. Germline V lookup: CDR1 MNHEY, CDR2 SMNVEV (reference sequence). The CDR3 region has the DNA TGTGCCAGCAGCCCTGGGACACAAGGGAGCTATGGCTACACCTTC. Protein sequence: CASSPGTQGSYGYTF.

This chain joins TRBV2 and TRBJ2-1, with D maybe TRBD2 (6 bases). Trimming left V 8 bases short and J 4 bases short, with 12 bases between. The CDR3 runs 13 residues. From germline, CDR1 is SNHLY and CDR2 FYNNEI. The DNA of the CDR3 is TGTGCCAGCTTGGGTGGGGGGTACAATGAGCAGTTCTTC. As protein: CASLGGGYNEQFF.

V usage is TRBV30 and J usage is TRBJ2-1; weak D call: TRBD1 (5 bases). CDR1 and CDR2 from the germline V gene are GTSNPN and SVGIG (reference sequence). V shed 2 bases and J shed 9 bases, with 11 bases lying between them. This CDR3 contains 12 residues. The CDR3 region is CAWSYGAREQFF. In DNA, the CDR3 is TGTGCCTGGAGTTATGGGGCTCGTGAGCAGTTCTTC.

In DNA form, the CDR3 reads TGTGCCAGCAGTCAGACCCGGGAGTATGGCTACACCTTC. Amino acid sequence: CASSQTREYGYTF. This chain joins TRBV14 and TRBJ1-2; D is uncertain. The CDR3 consists of 13 residues. V lost 6 bases and J lost 5, with 13 bases in between. From germline, CDR1 is SGHDN and CDR2 FVKESK.

The CDR3 protein is CASTPNTHSYEQYF. The CDR3 coding sequence is TGTGCCAGCACCCCGAACACCCACTCCTACGAGCAGTACTTC. The J gene is TRBJ2-7, the V gene TRBV6-5; D is unresolved. There are 14 residues in the CDR3. The V gene's germline CDR1 is MNHEY and CDR2 SVGAGI. V lost 7 bases and J 0 bases, leaving 13 bases between the germline ends.

This sequence joins TRBV2 and TRBJ1-2; 8 bases map to TRBD1. J was trimmed by 3 bases and V by 10 bases; bases with no gene match: 7. Germline CDR1 is SNHLY and CDR2 is FYNNEI. This CDR3 has 13 residues. The CDR3 here is CANNRDRYYGYTF. For the CDR3, the DNA is TGTGCCAATAACCGGGACAGGTACTATGGCTACACCTTC.

In its sample, this clone was seen a few times. The chain links TRBV6-5 to TRBJ2-5, with a weak D call TRBD1 (5 bases). The CDR3 sequence is 15 residues long. Germline CDR1 is MNHEY and CDR2 is SVGAGI. V was clipped by 5 bases and J by 5 bases, with 18 bases between them. The chain's CDR3 is CASSITTVPGETQYF. The CDR3 nucleotides read TGTGCCAGCAGTATTACGACAGTCCCTGGGGAGACCCAGTACTTC.

V is TRBV7-8 and J is TRBJ1-3, with 7 positions matching TRBD1. The CDR3 is made up of 18 amino acids. Germline CDR1 and CDR2: SGHVS and FQNEAQ. V lost 4 bases to trimming and J lost 0 bases; unmatched junction nucleotides: 12. The CDR3 loop is CASSSPAGTENSGNTIYF. CDR3 nucleotide sequence: TGTGCCAGCAGCTCCCCGGCCGGGACAGAAAACTCTGGAAACACCATATATTTT.

This chain connects TRBV7-7 to TRBJ2-2; 9 positions agree with TRBD1. The CDR3 loop spans 15 amino acids. V lost 6 bases, J lost 3 bases, and 5 bases stayed unmatched. Germline CDR1 is SSHAT and CDR2 is FNYEAQ (reference sequence). The CDR3 region has the DNA TGTGCCAGCAGGGAAACAGGGGGCGACACCGGGGAGCTGTTTTTT. This encodes CASRETGGDTGELFF.

The genes are TRBV2 and TRBJ2-3, with 13 bases that match TRBD2. Trimming cost V 5 bases and J 6 bases; bases outside gene matches: 2. This CDR3 comprises 14 residues. Germline loops: CDR1 SNHLY, CDR2 FYNNEI. The chain's CDR3 is CASSTSGGVDTQYF. CDR3 in DNA: TGTGCCAGCAGTACTAGCGGGGGGGTTGATACGCAGTATTTT.

The rearrangement uses TRBV7-9 and TRBJ1-2; D is uncertain. V was cut by 5 bases and J by 1 base, with 11 bases left in between. Germline CDR1 reads SEHNR; CDR2 reads FQNEAQ (reference sequence). The CDR3 has 14 residues. The CDR3 DNA reads as TGTGCCAGCAGCCCTTTGAGTATTAACTATGGCTACACCTTC. Encoded protein: CASSPLSINYGYTF. Full variable domain (missing parts from reference TRBV7-9 and TRBJ1-2): DTGVSQNPRHKITKRGQNVTFRCDPISEHNRLYWYRQTLGQGPEFLTYFQNEAQLEKSRLLSDRFSAERPKGSFSTLEIQRTEQGDSAMYLCASSPLSINYGYTFGSGTRLTVV.

V gene TRBV27 combines with J gene TRBJ2-7; 8 nucleotides match TRBD1. The V and J ends lost 3 bases and 0 bases, in that order; junction bases with no gene match: 1. Germline V gene data show CDR1 as MNHEY and CDR2 as SMNVEV (reference sequence). The CDR3 totals 14 residues. The DNA of the CDR3 is TGTGCCAGCAGTTTCGGGACAGGCTCCTACGAGCAGTACTTC. Residues: CASSFGTGSYEQYF.

The genes are TRBV13 and TRBJ2-6; D is perhaps TRBD1 (5 bases). V lost 8 bases to trimming and J lost 0 bases, with 17 bases between them. CDR3 length equals 17 residues. Per germline, CDR1 PRHDT and CDR2 FYEKMQ (reference sequence). Written as DNA, the CDR3 is TGTGCCAGCGAGAAAATAACAGGCGTCTCTGGGGCCAACGTCCTGACTTTC. Amino acids: CASEKITGVSGANVLTF.

The CDR3 coding sequence is TGCAGCGTTGAAGATCTGGGGGGGAAGTCTGGAAACACCATATATTTT. As protein: CSVEDLGGKSGNTIYF. The chain links TRBV29-1 to TRBJ1-3; tentatively, D is TRBD1 (5 bases). CDR1 and CDR2 from the germline V gene are SQVTM and ANQGSEA. Deletions cut 0 bases from V and 1 base from J, with 13 bases between. This CDR3 has 16 amino acids.

This sequence joins TRBV7-8 and TRBJ1-1; possibly TRBD1 for D (6 bases). The CDR3 is 14 residues long. Germline assignment: CDR1 SGHVS and CDR2 FQNEAQ. Trimming took 5 bases from V and 3 from J, leaving 13 bases between them. CDR3 residues: CASSAVTGYTEAFF. CDR3 bases: TGTGCCAGCAGCGCCGTAACAGGGTACACTGAAGCTTTCTTT. Using reference TRBV7-8 and TRBJ1-1 for the parts outside the CDR3, the full variable domain is GAGVSQSPRYKVAKRGQDVALRCDPISGHVSLFWYQQALGQGPEFLTYFQNEAQLDKSGLPSDRFFAERPEGSVSTLKIQRTQQEDSAVYLCASSAVTGYTEAFFGQGTRLTVV.